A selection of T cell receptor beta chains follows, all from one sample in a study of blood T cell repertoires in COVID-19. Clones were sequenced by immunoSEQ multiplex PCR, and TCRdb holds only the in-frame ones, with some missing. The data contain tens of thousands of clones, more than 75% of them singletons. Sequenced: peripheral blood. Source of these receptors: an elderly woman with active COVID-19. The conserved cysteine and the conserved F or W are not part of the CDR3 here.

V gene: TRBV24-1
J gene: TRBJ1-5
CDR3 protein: ATSDSAGQPQH

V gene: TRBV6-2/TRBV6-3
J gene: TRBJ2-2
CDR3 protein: ASSYSGAAGSGELF

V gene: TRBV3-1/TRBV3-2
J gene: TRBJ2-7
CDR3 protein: ASSQEPGLAGGPIGSYEQY

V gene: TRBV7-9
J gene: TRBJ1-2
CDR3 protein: ASSIDSAYGYT

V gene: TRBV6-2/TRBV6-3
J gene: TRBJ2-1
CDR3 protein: ASSSRGSYNEQF

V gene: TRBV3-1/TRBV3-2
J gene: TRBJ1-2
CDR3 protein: ASSRRIPGEGYYGYT

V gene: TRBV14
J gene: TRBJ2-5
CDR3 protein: ASSQASGRMETQY

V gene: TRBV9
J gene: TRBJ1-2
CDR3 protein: ASSPWAGGDYGYT

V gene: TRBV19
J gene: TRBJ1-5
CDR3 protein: ASSIGGFQPQH

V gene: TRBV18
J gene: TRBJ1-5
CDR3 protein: ASSPGAGTGNQPQH

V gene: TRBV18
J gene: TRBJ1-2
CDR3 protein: ASSPGQGQDYGYT

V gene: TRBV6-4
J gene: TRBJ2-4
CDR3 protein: ASDPGTEENIQY

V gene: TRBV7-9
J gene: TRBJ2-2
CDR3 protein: ASSVLAGANTGELF

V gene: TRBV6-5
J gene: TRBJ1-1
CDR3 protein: ASSRGGAGTEAF

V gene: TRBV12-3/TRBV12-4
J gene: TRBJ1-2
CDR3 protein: ASSSRYGYT

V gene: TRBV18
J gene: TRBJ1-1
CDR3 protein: ASSSGANTEAF

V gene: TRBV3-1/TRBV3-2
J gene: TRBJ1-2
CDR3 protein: ASSLSGTGAGGYT

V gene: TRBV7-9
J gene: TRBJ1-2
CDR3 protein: ASSPSVGSGYT

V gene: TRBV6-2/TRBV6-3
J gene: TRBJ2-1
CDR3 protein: ASSRLAGYNEQF

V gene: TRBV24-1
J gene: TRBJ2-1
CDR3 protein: ATSDFRTGLSEQF

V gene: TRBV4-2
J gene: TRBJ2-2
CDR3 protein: ASSQRTSGMSGELF

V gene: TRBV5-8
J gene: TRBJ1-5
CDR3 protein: ASSFGTGHNQPQH

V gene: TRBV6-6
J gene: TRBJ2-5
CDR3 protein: ASVPAGEGRTQY

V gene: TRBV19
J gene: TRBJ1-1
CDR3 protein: ASSIGEIMNTEAF

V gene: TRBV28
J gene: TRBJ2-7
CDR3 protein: ASRPGRSGQY

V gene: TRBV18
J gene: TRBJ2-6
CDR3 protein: ASSPTRGANVLT

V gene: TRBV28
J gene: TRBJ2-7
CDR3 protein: ASSSTDRSYEQY

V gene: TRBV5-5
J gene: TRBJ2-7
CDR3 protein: ASSPSLSRYEQY

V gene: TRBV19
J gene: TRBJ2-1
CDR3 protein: ASSTPGGLVGEQF

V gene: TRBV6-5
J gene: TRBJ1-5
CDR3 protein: ASSRGGRGDQPQH

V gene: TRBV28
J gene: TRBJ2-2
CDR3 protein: ASSFRPGTSDYTGELF

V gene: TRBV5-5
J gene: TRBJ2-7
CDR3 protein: ASSSPTGTGFYEQY

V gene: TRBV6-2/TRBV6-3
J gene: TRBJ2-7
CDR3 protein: ASSYPGTGAYEQY

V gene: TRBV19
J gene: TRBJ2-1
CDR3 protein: ASSGDLGREQF

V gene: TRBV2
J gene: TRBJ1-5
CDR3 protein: ASNDDSTWQPQH

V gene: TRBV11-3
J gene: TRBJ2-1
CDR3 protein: ASSLREGYNEQF